This TCR beta chain came from a study of radiotherapy plus CTLA-4 blockade in lung cancer. Produced via immunoSEQ multiplex PCR; TCRdb's table is partial and in-frame only. There are about 64,000 clones in the sample; 72% occur only once, and around 8.8% lies in the top ten. With regard to this clone: As yet, its antigen is unknown.

CTLA-4 blockade with ipilimumab, together with focal radiation, was given to patients with chemo-refractory metastatic non-small-cell lung cancer. The CDR3 extends over 12 amino acids. Per germline, CDR1 MNHEY and CDR2 SVGAGI. The germline V and J ends were trimmed by 9 bases and 8 bases, with 16 bases remaining between them. Broader study findings: TCR clones from tumors expanded in blood after radiotherapy plus ipilimumab. In blood, early T cell clone dynamics reportedly predicted response best, together with interferon-beta.

Material: peripheral blood, obtained from a patient treated with radiotherapy plus ipilimumab. This TCR was sampled from a human donor with non-small cell lung cancer whose response to radiotherapy plus ipilimumab could not be evaluated. The V call is TRBV6-5, the J call TRBJ1-1, with D possibly matching TRBD1 (6 bases). Here the CDR3 reads CARSGGGEEAFF. DNA for the CDR3: TGTGCCAGATCGGGGGGGGGCGAGGAAGCTTTCTTT.